The next 19 T cell receptor beta chains were all read from a single sample in a study of intratumoral heterogeneity in liver cancer. TCRdb's table, derived via immunoSEQ multiplex PCR, lists solely in-frame clones and lacks some. The sample lists tens of thousands of clones, around 73% occurring once. The sample was tumor-adjacent normal tissue, taken before any cancer treatment. The receptor set was obtained from a woman between 65 and 79 years old with hepatocellular carcinoma.

V is TRBV6-6 and J is TRBJ2-2, with D hard to call. The germline CDR1 and CDR2 sequences are MNHNY and SVGAGI (reference sequence). Trimming shortened V by 6 bases and J by 6 bases, and 14 bases separated the two germline ends. The CDR3 covers 14 residues. CDR3 coding DNA: TGTGCCAGCAGCTCACCCTCGTGGCCCGGGGAGCTGTTTTTT. Translated, it gives CASSSPSWPGELFF.

V gene TRBV10-3 combines with J gene TRBJ1-3; no reliable D call. With 0 bases removed from V and 1 base from J, the gap between germline ends came to 10 bases. The CDR3 spans 16 residues. Germline CDR1 ENHRY, CDR2 SYGVKD. CDR3 sequence reads: CAISESNGRSGNTIYF. CDR3 DNA sequence: TGTGCCATCAGTGAGTCGAATGGCAGGTCTGGAAACACCATATATTTT.

The chain couples TRBV12-3 or TRBV12-4 to TRBJ1-1; 7 bases agree with TRBD1. CDR3 length: 13 amino acids. V shed 6 bases and J 3 bases; nucleotides not matched to a gene: 4. In DNA, the CDR3 is TGTGCCAGCAGCCGGGACAGCGACACTGAAGCTTTCTTT. Translation gives CASSRDSDTEAFF.

The chain is built from TRBV27 and TRBJ2-1, with D perhaps matching TRBD2 (5 bases). Germline V gene data show CDR1 as MNHEY and CDR2 as SMNVEV (reference sequence). The CDR3 length is 16 residues. Trimming took off 2 bases at V and 7 bases at J, with 18 bases between the two ends. CDR3 sequence: CASSLASTRFVNEQFF. Here the CDR3 DNA reads TGTGCCAGCAGTTTAGCTAGCACGAGATTTGTAAATGAGCAGTTCTTC.

This chain connects TRBV2 to TRBJ2-1, with D hard to call. Per the germline V gene, CDR1 is SNHLY and CDR2 is FYNNEI. V was clipped by 3 bases and J by 0 bases, with 3 bases between them. This CDR3 has 13 residues. In DNA form, the CDR3 reads TGTGCCAGCAGTGACATCTCCTACAATGAGCAGTTCTTC. This codes for CASSDISYNEQFF. Looking up the rest from reference TRBV2 and TRBJ2-1 gives the full variable domain: EPEVTQTPSHQVTQMGQEVILRCVPISNHLYFYWYRQILGQKVEFLVSFYNNEISEKSEIFDDQFSVERPDGSNFTLKIRSTKLEDSAMYFCASSDISYNEQFFGPGTRLTVL.

The V call is TRBV19, the J call TRBJ2-1; 8 bases align to TRBD1. Germline assignment: CDR1 LNHDA and CDR2 SQIVND (reference sequence). V trimming: 5 bases; J trimming: 14 bases; junction bases outside the gene matches: 11. The CDR3 length is 13 residues. This chain's CDR3 is CASSSTGGFREFF. The CDR3 nucleotides read TGTGCCAGTAGTTCAACAGGGGGATTTAGAGAGTTCTTC.

V gene TRBV28 combines with J gene TRBJ1-4; D is perhaps TRBD1 (5 bases). Germline V gene sequence: CDR1 MDHEN, CDR2 SYDVKM. The ends were cut back, 6 bases at V and 10 bases at J, with 24 bases in the middle. This CDR3 region has 16 residues. The CDR3 nucleotides are TGTGCCAGCAGCCCAGCCGGGACTGCTTTATTTGGAAAACTGTTTTTT. Translated: CASSPAGTALFGKLFF. The complete variable domain, with remaining parts taken from reference TRBV28 and TRBJ1-4, reads DVKVTQSSRYLVKRTGEKVFLECVQDMDHENMFWYRQDPGLGLRLIYFSYDVKMKEKGDIPEGYSVSREKKERFSLILESASTNQTSMYLCASSPAGTALFGKLFFGSGTQLSVL.

The genes are TRBV15 and TRBJ2-3; 9 nucleotides match TRBD1. CDR3 length: 16 amino acids. V dropped 3 bases and J dropped 0; count of bases not matched to a gene: 4. Per the germline V gene, CDR1 is LNHNV and CDR2 is YYDKDF (reference sequence). CDR3 region: CATSRGQGGSTDTQYF. The CDR3 DNA follows: TGTGCCACCAGCAGGGGACAGGGAGGGAGCACAGATACGCAGTATTTT.

The chain combines TRBV7-9 with TRBJ2-1, with 7 bases matching TRBD2. Looked up from germline, CDR1 is SEHNR and CDR2 is FQNEAQ (reference sequence). The CDR3 totals 16 residues. The junction had 6 bases not matched to a gene; V was cut back by 1 base and J by 3 bases. The CDR3 region has the DNA TGTGCCAGCAGCTTAGATTTAGCGGGCGACTACAATGAGCAGTTCTTC. Encoded protein: CASSLDLAGDYNEQFF.

The chain has TRBV6-5 and TRBJ1-5; D unclear. In germline, CDR1 is MNHEY, CDR2 SVGAGI. This CDR3 is built from 13 residues. Trimming took off 0 bases at V and 9 bases at J, with 9 bases between the two ends. The CDR3 DNA reads as TGTGCCAGCAGTTACTCGATTGAAAGGCCCCAGCATTTT. Protein: CASSYSIERPQHF.

The rearrangement joins TRBV28 to TRBJ1-1; D perhaps matches TRBD1 (5 bases). Trimming pared 8 bases from V and 4 bases from J, leaving 14 bases between. This CDR3 contains 13 residues. Per germline, CDR1 MDHEN and CDR2 SYDVKM. The CDR3 DNA sequence: TGTGCCAGCTGGGGGGACCGGGTCACTGAAGCTTTCTTT. Translated: CASWGDRVTEAFF.

This clone was detected once. One end of the junction fails to match germline, which may point to a read error. The CDR3 here is CASSQDSGFSRGTIF. The CDR3 DNA reads TGCGCCAGCAGCCAAGATAGCGGCTTCTCAAGAGGCACGATCTTC. The chain has TRBV4-1 and TRBJ2-1; tentatively, D is TRBD2 (6 bases). The CDR3 runs 15 residues. Germline V gene data show CDR1 as MGHRA and CDR2 as YSYEKL.

The chain employs TRBV30 and TRBJ2-2; 7 bases are a match to TRBD2. V lost 3 bases, J lost 6 bases, and 7 bases stayed unmatched. Germline CDR1 is GTSNPN and CDR2 is SVGIG (reference sequence). This CDR3 region has 14 residues. The CDR3 bases are TGTGCCTGGAGCCCGGGGCTAGCGGCCGGGGAGCTGTTTTTT. Translation: CAWSPGLAAGELFF. The complete variable domain, with remaining parts taken from reference TRBV30 and TRBJ2-2, reads SQTIHQWPATLVQPVGSPLSLECTVEGTSNPNLYWYRQAAGRGLQLLFYSVGIGQISSEVPQNLSASRPQDRQFILSSKKLLLSDSGFYLCAWSPGLAAGELFFGEGSRLTVL.

This chain links TRBV19 with TRBJ2-7; 8 bases line up with TRBD1. V lost 5 bases, J lost 3 bases, and 6 bases stayed unmatched. Germline V gene data show CDR1 as LNHDA and CDR2 as SQIVND (reference sequence). This CDR3 is 14 amino acids long. The CDR3 protein is CASSSRDRSYEQYF. CDR3 nucleotide sequence: TGTGCCAGTAGTTCCCGGGACAGGAGCTACGAGCAGTACTTC.

This sequence joins TRBV4-1 and TRBJ2-6; unclear D gene. V lost 6 bases to trimming and J lost 0 bases, with 3 bases between them. From germline, CDR1 is MGHRA and CDR2 YSYEKL. The CDR3 contains 13 residues. This CDR3 reads CASSGSGANVLTF. CDR3 nucleotides: TGCGCCAGCAGTGGCTCTGGGGCCAACGTCCTGACTTTC.

In DNA form, the CDR3 reads TGTGCCAGCAGGCCAAATATAGATACGCAGTATTTT. The encoded protein is CASRPNIDTQYF. The chain employs TRBV27 and TRBJ2-3; no clear D. This CDR3 is built from 12 residues. V was pared by 6 bases and J by 5 bases, with 9 bases between. Germline CDR1 is MNHEY and CDR2 is SMNVEV (reference sequence).

The chain carries TRBV5-4 and TRBJ2-1; D possibly corresponds to TRBD1 (5 bases). There are 12 residues in the CDR3. From germline, CDR1 is SGHNT and CDR2 YYREEE (reference sequence). V was shortened by 4 bases and J by 7 bases, with 9 bases between the two germline ends. As DNA, the CDR3 is TGTGCCAGCAGCAATAACAGGAATGAGCAGTTCTTC. It codes for CASSNNRNEQFF.

In its sample, this clone was seen once. The V and J genes are TRBV5-1 and TRBJ2-2; 8 bases match TRBD1. Germline V CDR1 and CDR2: SGHRS, YFSETQ. The CDR3 length is 15 residues. The V gene end was trimmed by 4 bases and the J gene end by 4 bases; junction bases not matched to a gene: 6. The CDR3, as DNA: TGCGCCAGCAGCGTACAGGGGGGTTTCACCGGGGAGCTGTTTTTT. It specifies CASSVQGGFTGELFF.

The chain joins TRBV5-1 to TRBJ2-1; D is possibly TRBD2 (5 bases). CDR1 is SGHRS, CDR2 YFSETQ, per germline. The V end lost 2 bases, the J end lost 0 bases, and 12 bases lay between the germline ends. The CDR3 loop spans 16 amino acids. The chain's CDR3 is CASSFQERSSYNEQFF. Written as DNA, the CDR3 is TGCGCCAGCAGCTTTCAGGAGCGGAGCTCCTACAATGAGCAGTTCTTC. Combining the CDR3 with reference TRBV5-1 and TRBJ2-1 gives the whole variable domain KAGVTQTPRYLIKTRGQQVTLSCSPISGHRSVSWYQQTPGQGLQFLFEYFSETQRNKGNFPGRFSGRQFSNSRSEMNVSTLELGDSALYLCASSFQERSSYNEQFFGPGTRLTVL.